Here is one T cell receptor (beta chain) with its context. Its specificity is unknown. The germline V and J ends were trimmed by 2 bases and 3 bases, with 16 bases remaining between them. Looked up from germline, CDR1 is SGHAT and CDR2 is FQDESV (reference sequence). The CDR3 is made up of 16 amino acids. This entry is derived from a study of tumor-infiltrating lymphocytes in localized non-small cell lung cancer. Study-level information: Several tumor histologies, both smoking statuses, and some post-neoadjuvant chemotherapy samples were included. Study-wide points: Higher tumor T cell infiltration than in uninvolved lung was supported by TCRbeta sequencing. Each assay used a separate piece of the same tissue.

Libraries were prepared by immunoSEQ multiplex PCR; TCRdb keeps only in-frame clonotypes and omits some of them. In the table there are fewer than 15,000 clones, roughly 74% of which are singletons. Material: uninvolved lung tissue not adjacent to the tumor. The V gene is TRBV11-1, the J gene TRBJ1-2; D unclear. The TCR was taken from a human donor with non-small cell lung cancer. The CDR3 coding sequence is TGTGCCAGCAGCTTAAGTAACGGGCCGCCAGACTATGGCTACACCTTC. As protein: CASSLSNGPPDYGYTF.